These 25 T cell receptor beta chains were sequenced from one sample in a study of blood T cell repertoires in COVID-19 (TCRdb year 2020). Library creation used the immunoSEQ multiplex PCR assay. TCRdb holds this immuneACCESS table with in-frame rearrangements only. Some clones are missing; in checked studies, unresolved V genes explain under half, and the rest has no known cause. Within this sample are approximately 220,000 clones, with roughly 84% of them counted one time only. The ten largest clones take up roughly 3% of the sample. The sample taken for sequencing was peripheral blood. The receptors derive from a woman younger than 45 who had recovered from COVID-19.

The V gene is TRBV5-4, the J gene TRBJ2-5; 11 bases fit TRBD2. In germline, CDR1 is SGHNT, CDR2 YYREEE (reference sequence). The CDR3 totals 17 residues. The trim removed 5 bases at V and 5 bases at J, leaving 14 bases unmatched. CDR3 nucleotide sequence: TGTGCCAGCAGTGAAGGGACAGACTCTAGCGGGGGGGAGACCCAGTACTTC. This gives the protein CASSEGTDSSGGETQYF.

The chain links TRBV25-1 to TRBJ1-1, with D perhaps TRBD1 (6 bases). Trimming stripped 4 bases from V and 4 bases from J, with 13 bases between. The CDR3 contains 14 residues. Germline CDR1 is MGHDK and CDR2 is SYGVNS. Written as DNA, the CDR3 is TGTGCCAGCAGTGCGCCCAGGGGTCCCACTGAAGCTTTCTTT. Its protein is CASSAPRGPTEAFF.

The CDR3 bases are TGTGCCAGCAGCTTAATGACAGGGAGCTATGAGCAGTTCTTC. It specifies CASSLMTGSYEQFF. This chain connects TRBV7-2 to TRBJ2-1, with 7 bases that match TRBD1. The V gene end was trimmed by 2 bases and the J gene end by 8 bases; junction bases not matched to a gene: 6. This CDR3 is built from 14 residues. Germline assignment: CDR1 SGHTA and CDR2 FQGNSA.

The chain joins TRBV5-4 to TRBJ2-5; a possible D gene is TRBD1 (5 bases). V was cut by 2 bases and J by 5 bases, with 16 bases left in between. This CDR3 comprises 15 residues. Germline V gives CDR1 SGHNT, CDR2 YYREEE (reference sequence). CDR3 in amino acids: CASSFRNPKGETQYF. The CDR3 region has the DNA TGTGCCAGCAGCTTCAGGAACCCGAAGGGGGAGACCCAGTACTTC.

This chain links TRBV28 with TRBJ2-7; TRBD2 aligns across 10 bases. V dropped 3 bases and J dropped 6; count of bases not matched to a gene: 5. Germline V gene data show CDR1 as MDHEN and CDR2 as SYDVKM. The CDR3 extends over 14 amino acids. The CDR3 spells CASSLSSGSSEQYF. The CDR3, as DNA: TGTGCCAGCAGTTTGTCTAGCGGGAGTAGCGAGCAGTACTTC. Combining the CDR3 with reference TRBV28 and TRBJ2-7 gives the whole variable domain DVKVTQSSRYLVKRTGEKVFLECVQDMDHENMFWYRQDPGLGLRLIYFSYDVKMKEKGDIPEGYSVSREKKERFSLILESASTNQTSMYLCASSLSSGSSEQYFGPGTRLTVT.

CDR3: CSAPTSYEQFF. CDR3 nucleotide sequence: TGCAGTGCCCCGACTAGTTATGAGCAGTTCTTC. The chain uses TRBV20-1 and TRBJ2-1; D might be TRBD2 (6 bases). The CDR3 extends over 11 amino acids. V lost 6 bases, J lost 8 bases, and 11 bases lay in between. The germline V gene encodes CDR1 DFQATT and CDR2 SNEGSKA (reference sequence).

The chain employs TRBV3-1 (or the pseudogene TRBV3-2) and TRBJ1-4; D is undetermined. Germline V CDR1 and CDR2: LGHDT, YNNKEL (reference sequence). V lost 0 bases, J lost 3 bases, and 8 bases lay in between. This CDR3 is 15 amino acids long. The DNA for the CDR3 is TGTGCCAGCAGCCAAGAGATCCAGGCTAATGAAAAACTGTTTTTT. Its protein is CASSQEIQANEKLFF.

The genes are TRBV19 and TRBJ1-2, with 8 bases lining up with TRBD1. Germline assignment: CDR1 LNHDA and CDR2 SQIVND (reference sequence). The length of the CDR3 is 13 residues. Trimming removed 7 bases from V and 3 bases from J; junction bases left unmatched: 4. The CDR3 reads CASKTTGDYGYTF. The CDR3 nucleotides are TGTGCCAGTAAAACGACAGGGGACTATGGCTACACCTTC.

This clone has a count of ten or more. The chain joins TRBV7-3 to TRBJ1-4; possibly TRBD1 for D (5 bases). The V and J ends lost 5 bases and 1 base respectively, with 17 bases between them. This CDR3 contains 17 residues. Per germline, CDR1 SGHTA and CDR2 FQGTGA. CDR3 coding DNA: TGTGCCAGCAGCCCCGGGTGGGGCCGTTTAACTAATGAAAAACTGTTTTTT. It specifies CASSPGWGRLTNEKLFF.

This rearrangement joins TRBV29-1 to TRBJ2-1; 7 bases agree with TRBD1. CDR1 and CDR2 from the germline V gene are SQVTM and ANQGSEA. J gave up 7 bases and V 4 bases, and 7 bases lay outside the gene matches. This CDR3 contains 13 residues. The CDR3: CSVAPGTVNEQFF. The CDR3, as DNA: TGCAGCGTTGCCCCCGGGACAGTGAATGAGCAGTTCTTC.

V is TRBV7-3 and J is TRBJ1-1, with 9 bases fitting TRBD1. Germline CDR1 reads SGHTA; CDR2 reads FQGTGA. This CDR3 is built from 14 residues. V lost 5 bases, J lost 1 base, and 2 bases stayed unmatched. The CDR3 DNA sequence: TGTGCCAGCAGCGGACAGGGGCGGAACACTGAAGCTTTCTTT. The encoded protein is CASSGQGRNTEAFF.

The J gene is TRBJ1-2, the V gene TRBV10-2; D might be TRBD1 (6 bases). V was cut by 8 bases and J by 8 bases, with 18 bases left in between. CDR3 size: 13 residues. CDR1 and CDR2 (germline): WSHSY, SAAADI. CDR3 sequence: CASLGGAGLGYTF. CDR3 coding DNA: TGCGCCAGCCTAGGGGGGGCTGGCTTGGGCTACACCTTC.

CDR3 in DNA: TGTGCCATCAGTGACCCTAGCGGGGGTTTAGCCAAAAACATTCAGTACTTC. Translated, it gives CAISDPSGGLAKNIQYF. This chain uses TRBV10-3 with TRBJ2-4; 10 nucleotides agree with TRBD2. The CDR3 length is 17 residues. V trimming: 3 bases; J trimming: 0 bases; junction bases outside the gene matches: 5. Germline CDR1 ENHRY, CDR2 SYGVKD.

J is TRBJ2-1 and V is TRBV10-1; 9 bases agree with TRBD2. With 4 bases clipped from V and 8 bases from J, the junction kept 6 bases outside the gene matches. Germline V gene lookup returns CDR1 WNHNN and CDR2 SYGVQD (reference sequence). The CDR3 covers 14 residues. The CDR3, as DNA: TGCGCCAGCAGTGGAAGCGGGAGGTTGGATGAGCAGTTCTTC. Amino acids: CASSGSGRLDEQFF.

The V gene is TRBV4-1, the J gene TRBJ1-5; possible D gene TRBD1, 6 bases. V was clipped by 1 base and J by 2 bases, with 18 bases between them. The CDR3 has 18 amino acids. Germline CDR1 reads MGHRA; CDR2 reads YSYEKL. CDR3 sequence reads: CASSQVRAGEKGNQPQHF. The CDR3 DNA follows: TGCGCCAGCAGCCAAGTAAGAGCAGGGGAGAAGGGCAATCAGCCCCAGCATTTT.

The chain carries TRBV19 and TRBJ1-6; the match to TRBD1 covers 9 bases. This CDR3 has 19 amino acids. Germline CDR1 LNHDA, CDR2 SQIVND (reference sequence). After removal of 6 bases from V and 1 base from J, the junction contained 13 bases not matched to a gene. CDR3 DNA: TGTGCCAGTAGAACGTTACAGGGGGCCGGATCGTCCTATAATTCACCCCTCCACTTT. Its protein product is CASRTLQGAGSSYNSPLHF.

CDR3 coding DNA: TGTGCCAGCAGCCCAAGTAGCGGGAGCGTCGCCGGGGAGCTGTTTTTT. It is translated as CASSPSSGSVAGELFF. The chain recombines TRBV7-3 with TRBJ2-2, with TRBD2 matching over 9 bases. This CDR3 has 16 residues. J lost 6 bases, V lost 5 bases, and 10 bases had no gene match. Germline V gives CDR1 SGHTA, CDR2 FQGTGA.

The CDR3 DNA reads as TGTGCCACCGGCTCAACAACAGGGGTCAGCGAGCAGTACTTC. This encodes CATGSTTGVSEQYF. This chain links TRBV7-9 with TRBJ2-7, with 7 positions matching TRBD1. Germline CDR1 and CDR2: SEHNR and FQNEAQ (reference sequence). CDR3 size: 14 residues. The J segment lost 6 bases and the V segment lost 10 bases, leaving 15 bases of the junction unmatched.

J is TRBJ1-1 and V is TRBV6-5; D gene uncertain. The V end lost 4 bases, the J end lost 9 bases, and 15 bases lay between the germline ends. Germline V CDR1 and CDR2: MNHEY, SVGAGI. This CDR3 has 13 residues. CDR3 sequence (DNA): TGTGCCAGCAGTTCGGCGTTCGGGGTACAAGCTTTCTTT. This codes for CASSSAFGVQAFF.

DNA of the CDR3: TGCGCCAGCAGCTACGGCCGGCAGGGGGAGACCCAGTACTTC. As protein: CASSYGRQGETQYF. The chain recombines TRBV5-1 with TRBJ2-5; a possible D gene is TRBD1 (6 bases). V lost 3 bases, J lost 5 bases, and 14 bases lay in between. Germline V CDR1 and CDR2: SGHRS, YFSETQ. There are 14 residues in the CDR3.

The chain joins TRBV15 to TRBJ1-1, with 9 bases matching TRBD1. Germline CDR1 is LNHNV and CDR2 is YYDKDF (reference sequence). This CDR3 is built from 17 residues. The V segment lost 3 bases and the J segment 3 bases; nucleotides outside the gene matches: 11. The CDR3 DNA is TGTGCCACCAGCAGGGGCCGGGACAGGGTTGTGCACACTGAAGCTTTCTTT. Protein sequence: CATSRGRDRVVHTEAFF.

CDR3 coding DNA: TGTGCCAGCAGCCCACAGACAGGGGGAGAGACCCAGTACTTC. Protein product: CASSPQTGGETQYF. The chain combines TRBV7-9 with TRBJ2-5, with 9 bases identical to TRBD1. Germline V gene sequence: CDR1 SEHNR, CDR2 FQNEAQ (reference sequence). V lost 5 bases and J lost 4; bases outside the gene matches: 5. This CDR3 comprises 14 residues. Using reference TRBV7-9 and TRBJ2-5 for the parts outside the CDR3, the full variable domain is DTGVSQNPRHKITKRGQNVTFRCDPISEHNRLYWYRQTLGQGPEFLTYFQNEAQLEKSRLLSDRFSAERPKGSFSTLEIQRTEQGDSAMYLCASSPQTGGETQYFGPGTRLLVL.

The chain employs TRBV3-1 (or the pseudogene TRBV3-2) and TRBJ2-2; 7 bases line up with TRBD2. With V trimmed by 0 bases and J by 4 bases, 8 bases remained unmatched. Germline-derived CDR1 and CDR2 are LGHDT and YNNKEL (reference sequence). This CDR3 comprises 17 residues. CDR3 nucleotide sequence: TGTGCCAGCAGCCAAGATCAAATAGCGGGCCTCACCGGGGAGCTGTTTTTT. Protein sequence: CASSQDQIAGLTGELFF.

V is TRBV6-5 and J is TRBJ2-5; D is unresolved. With 6 bases removed from V and 1 base from J, the gap between germline ends came to 9 bases. This CDR3 is built from 13 residues. Germline CDR1 is MNHEY and CDR2 is SVGAGI. CDR3 nucleotides: TGTGCCAGCAGCCGGGTTTCCCAAGAGACCCAGTACTTC. Amino acids: CASSRVSQETQYF.

J is TRBJ2-7 and V is TRBV14; D remains unclear. CDR1 and CDR2 (germline): SGHDN, FVKESK. The V and J ends lost 0 bases and 2 bases respectively, with 14 bases between them. The CDR3 loop spans 16 amino acids. The CDR3 bases are TGTGCCAGCAGCCAAGATTACCGACACCCGCCCTACGAGCAGTACTTC. This codes for CASSQDYRHPPYEQYF.